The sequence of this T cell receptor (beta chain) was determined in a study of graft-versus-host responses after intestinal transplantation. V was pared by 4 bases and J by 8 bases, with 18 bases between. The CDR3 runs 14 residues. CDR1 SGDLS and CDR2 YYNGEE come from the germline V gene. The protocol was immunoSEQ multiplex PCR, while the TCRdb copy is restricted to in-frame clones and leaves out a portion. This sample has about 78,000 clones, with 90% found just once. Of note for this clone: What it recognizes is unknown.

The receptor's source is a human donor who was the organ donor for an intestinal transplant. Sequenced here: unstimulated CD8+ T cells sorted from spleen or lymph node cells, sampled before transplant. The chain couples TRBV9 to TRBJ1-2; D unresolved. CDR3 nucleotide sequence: TGTGCCAGCAGCCACGGTACCCTTCCGGAGGGCTACACCTTC. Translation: CASSHGTLPEGYTF.